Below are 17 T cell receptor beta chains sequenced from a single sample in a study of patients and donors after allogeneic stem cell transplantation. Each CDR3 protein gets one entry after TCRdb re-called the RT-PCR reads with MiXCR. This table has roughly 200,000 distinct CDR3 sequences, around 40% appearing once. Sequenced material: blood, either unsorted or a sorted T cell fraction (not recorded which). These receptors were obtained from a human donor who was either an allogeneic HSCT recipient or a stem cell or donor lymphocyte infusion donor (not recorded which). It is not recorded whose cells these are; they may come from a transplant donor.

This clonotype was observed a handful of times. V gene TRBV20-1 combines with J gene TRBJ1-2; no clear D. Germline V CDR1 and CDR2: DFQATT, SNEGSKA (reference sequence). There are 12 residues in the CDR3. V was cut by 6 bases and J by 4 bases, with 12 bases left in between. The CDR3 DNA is TGCAGTGCGTGGACTGTAGGCTATGGCTACACCTTC. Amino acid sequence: CSAWTVGYGYTF.

This CDR3 reads CATRDRGNTEAFF. The DNA of the CDR3 is TGTGCCACCAGGGACAGGGGGAACACTGAAGCTTTCTTT. V is TRBV15 and J is TRBJ1-1; 9 bases map to TRBD1. Germline CDR1 and CDR2: LNHNV and YYDKDF (reference sequence). The CDR3 contains 13 residues. The junction had 0 bases not matched to a gene; V was cut back by 6 bases and J by 1 base.

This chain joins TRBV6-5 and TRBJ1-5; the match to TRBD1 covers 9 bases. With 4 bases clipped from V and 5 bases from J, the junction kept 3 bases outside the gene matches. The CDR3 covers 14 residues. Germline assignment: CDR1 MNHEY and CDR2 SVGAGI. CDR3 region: CASSSRTGDQPQHF. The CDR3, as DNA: TGTGCCAGCAGTTCACGGACAGGGGATCAGCCCCAGCATTTT.

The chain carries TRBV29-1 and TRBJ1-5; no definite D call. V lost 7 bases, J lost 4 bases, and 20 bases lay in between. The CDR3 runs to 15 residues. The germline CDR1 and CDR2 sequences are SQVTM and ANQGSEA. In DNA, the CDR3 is TGCAGCGGAGCCGGCCAGTCAGAGTGGAATCAGCCCCAGCATTTT. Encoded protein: CSGAGQSEWNQPQHF. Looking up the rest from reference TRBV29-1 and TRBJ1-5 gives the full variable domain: SAVISQKPSRDICQRGTSLTIQCQVDSQVTMMFWYRQQPGQSLTLIATANQGSEATYESGFVIDKFPISRPNLTFSTLTVSNMSPEDSSIYLCSGAGQSEWNQPQHFGDGTRLSIL.

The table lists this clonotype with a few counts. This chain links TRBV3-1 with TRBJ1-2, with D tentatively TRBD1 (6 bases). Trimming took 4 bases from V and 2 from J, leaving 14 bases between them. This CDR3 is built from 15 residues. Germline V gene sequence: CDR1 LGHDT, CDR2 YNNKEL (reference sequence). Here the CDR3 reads CASSPPDSYNYGYTF. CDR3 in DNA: TGTGCCAGCAGCCCGCCGGACAGTTACAACTATGGCTACACCTTC.

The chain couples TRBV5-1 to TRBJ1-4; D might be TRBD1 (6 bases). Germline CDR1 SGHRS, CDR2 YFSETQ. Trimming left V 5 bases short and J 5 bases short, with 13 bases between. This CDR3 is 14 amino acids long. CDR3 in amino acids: CASRTGTSNEKLFF. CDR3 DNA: TGCGCCAGCAGAACCGGGACAAGCAATGAAAAACTGTTTTTT. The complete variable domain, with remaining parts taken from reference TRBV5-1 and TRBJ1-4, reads KAGVTQTPRYLIKTRGQQVTLSCSPISGHRSVSWYQQTPGQGLQFLFEYFSETQRNKGNFPGRFSGRQFSNSRSEMNVSTLELGDSALYLCASRTGTSNEKLFFGSGTQLSVL.

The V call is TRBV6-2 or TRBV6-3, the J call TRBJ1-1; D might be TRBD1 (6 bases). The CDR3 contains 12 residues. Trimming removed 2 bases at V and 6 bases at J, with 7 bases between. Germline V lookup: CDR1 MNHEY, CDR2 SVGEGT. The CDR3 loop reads CASSYNRAEAFF. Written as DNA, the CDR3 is TGTGCCAGCAGTTACAACAGGGCTGAAGCTTTCTTT.

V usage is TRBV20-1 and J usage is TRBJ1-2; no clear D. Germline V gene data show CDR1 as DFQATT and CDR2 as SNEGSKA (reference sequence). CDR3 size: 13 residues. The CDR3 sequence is CSAAVARNYGYTF. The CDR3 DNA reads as TGCAGCGCTGCGGTCGCCCGAAACTATGGCTACACCTTC.

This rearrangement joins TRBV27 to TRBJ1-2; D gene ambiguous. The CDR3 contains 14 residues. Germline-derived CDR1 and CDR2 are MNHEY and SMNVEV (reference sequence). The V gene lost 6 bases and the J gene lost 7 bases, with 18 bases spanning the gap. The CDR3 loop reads CASSVDRGTGGYTF. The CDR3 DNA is TGTGCCAGCAGCGTTGATCGGGGTACGGGTGGCTACACCTTC.

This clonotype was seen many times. In nucleotides, the CDR3 is TGTGCCAGCACCCCCCGGGGGTACTATGGCTACACCTTC. This translates into CASTPRGYYGYTF. The rearrangement joins TRBV7-2 to TRBJ1-2; D may be TRBD1 (5 bases). V dropped 7 bases and J dropped 3 bases, with 12 bases sitting between them. This CDR3 region has 13 residues. CDR1 SGHTA and CDR2 FQGNSA come from the germline V gene. Combining the CDR3 with reference TRBV7-2 and TRBJ1-2 gives the whole variable domain GAGVSQSPSNKVTEKGKDVELRCDPISGHTALYWYRQSLGQGLEFLIYFQGNSAPDKSGLPSDRFSAERTGGSVSTLTIQRTQQEDSAVYLCASTPRGYYGYTFGSGTRLTVV.

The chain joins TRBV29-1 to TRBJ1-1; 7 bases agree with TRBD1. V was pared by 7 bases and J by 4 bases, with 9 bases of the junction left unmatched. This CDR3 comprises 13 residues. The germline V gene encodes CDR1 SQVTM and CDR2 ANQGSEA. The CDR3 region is CSGTYRGPTEAFF. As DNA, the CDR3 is TGCAGCGGGACTTACAGGGGTCCCACTGAAGCTTTCTTT.

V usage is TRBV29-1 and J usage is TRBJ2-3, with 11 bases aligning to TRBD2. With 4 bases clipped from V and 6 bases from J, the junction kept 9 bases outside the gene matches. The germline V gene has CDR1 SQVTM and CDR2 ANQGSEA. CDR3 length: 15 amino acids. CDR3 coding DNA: TGCAGCGTTGCCCCCTCGACTAGCGGGGCGGATACGCAGTATTTT. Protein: CSVAPSTSGADTQYF.

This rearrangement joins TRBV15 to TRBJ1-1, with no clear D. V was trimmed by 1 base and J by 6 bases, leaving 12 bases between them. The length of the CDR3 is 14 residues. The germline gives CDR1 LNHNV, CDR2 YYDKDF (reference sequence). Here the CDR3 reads CATSRVRGSAEAFF. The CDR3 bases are TGTGCCACCAGCAGAGTGCGAGGGTCAGCTGAAGCTTTCTTT.

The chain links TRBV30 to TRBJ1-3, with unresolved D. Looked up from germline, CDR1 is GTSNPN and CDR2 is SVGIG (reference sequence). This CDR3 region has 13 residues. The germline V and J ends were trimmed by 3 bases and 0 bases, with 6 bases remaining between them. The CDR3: CAWSRDSGNTIYF. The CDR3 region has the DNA TGTGCCTGGAGCCGAGACTCTGGAAACACCATATATTTT.

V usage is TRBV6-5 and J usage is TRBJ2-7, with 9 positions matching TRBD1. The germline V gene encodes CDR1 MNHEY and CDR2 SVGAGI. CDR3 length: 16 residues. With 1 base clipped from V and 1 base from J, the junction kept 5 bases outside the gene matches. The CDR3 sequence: CASSYFFGQGSYEQYF. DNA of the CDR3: TGTGCCAGCAGTTACTTCTTCGGACAGGGGTCCTACGAGCAGTACTTC.

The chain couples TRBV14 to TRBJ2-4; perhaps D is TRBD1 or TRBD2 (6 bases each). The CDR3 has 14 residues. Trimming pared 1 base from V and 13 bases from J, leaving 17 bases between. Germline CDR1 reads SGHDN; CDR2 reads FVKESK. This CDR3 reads CASSQVGGTAGQYF. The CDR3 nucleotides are TGTGCCAGCAGCCAAGTAGGGGGTACCGCGGGGCAGTACTTC.

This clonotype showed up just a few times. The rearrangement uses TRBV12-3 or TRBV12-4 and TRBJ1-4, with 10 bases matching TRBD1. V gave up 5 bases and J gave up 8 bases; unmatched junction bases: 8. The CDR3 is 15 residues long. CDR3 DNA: TGTGCCAGCAGTCCCGGGACAGGGGATGGAGAAAAACTGTTTTTT. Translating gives CASSPGTGDGEKLFF.